This T cell receptor (beta chain) derives from a study of cytomegalovirus exposure and HLA in healthy donors. Vbeta (60) and Jbeta (13) primers were used in the PCR. Sequenced by immunoSEQ multiplex PCR; TCRdb stores in-frame clones only, minus some. This sample carries approximately 170,000 clones, 80% of them seen once, and the ten largest clones take about 2.5%. V dropped 5 bases and J dropped 2; count of bases not matched to a gene: 8. CDR1 is SEHNR and CDR2 is FQNEAQ in the germline V gene (reference sequence). CDR3 length: 15 residues. This TCR was recovered from a male donor in good health and CMV-seronegative. Sequencing input: PBMCs. This rearrangement joins TRBV7-9 to TRBJ1-1; the match to TRBD1 covers 7 bases. The CDR3, as DNA: TGTGCCAGCAGCCTACCCGGGACAGCAAACACTGAAGCTTTCTTT. It codes for CASSLPGTANTEAFF. The full variable domain, rest sourced from reference TRBV7-9 and TRBJ1-1, is DTGVSQNPRHKITKRGQNVTFRCDPISEHNRLYWYRQTLGQGPEFLTYFQNEAQLEKSRLLSDRFSAERPKGSFSTLEIQRTEQGDSAMYLCASSLPGTANTEAFFGQGTRLTVV.